This TCR beta chain was sequenced for a study of beta chain features in type 1 diabetes. Findings and caveats of the study: Shorter TCRB CDR3s, moderately but significantly so, marked every one of the four CD4+ subsets in Type 1 diabetes patients.

Germline CDR1 is SGHTA and CDR2 is FQGNSA. CDR3 length equals 15 residues. V shed 2 bases and J 0 bases; nucleotides not matched to a gene: 3. Comments on this clone: Its antigen is undetermined.

What was sequenced were expressed TCRB transcripts, since all of the isolated RNA had been reverse transcribed. The table came from immunoSEQ multiplex PCR; TCRdb's copy has only in-frame clones and leaves some out. The table shows fewer than 15,000 clones, with approximately 60% occurring only once. Source material: stem cell memory CD4+ T cells from blood. The rearrangement uses TRBV7-2 and TRBJ2-7; 8 bases align to TRBD1. The receptor was isolated from a woman younger than 35 with type 1 diabetes. DNA for the CDR3: TGTGCCAGCAGCTTAACAGGGGGGAGCTCCTACGAGCAGTACTTC. This codes for CASSLTGGSSYEQYF.